The 13 T cell receptor beta chains presented below share a single source sample, sequenced in a study of spatial heterogeneity in lung cancer (dated by TCRdb to 2018 to 2020). Broader findings and caveats from the paper: A correlation was observed between the number of expanded intratumoral alpha and beta TCRs and the tumor nonsynonymous mutation count.

Antigens of these TCRs are unknown. Per the publication, the time point label means: sample taken at primary tumor resection. Library construction relied on 5' RACE. Reads for this sample came from a NextSeq 500. The public reads were reanalyzed by TCRdb: fastp trimming at Q25, MiXCR alignment, in-frame beta chains only. Each record represents a unique CDR3 protein, reported with the most common genes and DNA among its rows. Present in this sample are 3,500 to 4,000 distinct CDR3 sequences, approximately 4.6% of which were seen just once. Approximately 33% of the sample is taken by the ten largest. The sequencing here drew on lung tumor tissue, taken at surgery. These receptors were collected from a female donor with early-stage non-small cell lung cancer.

This clonotype was observed at least ten times. Since the library was made to target alpha chains, this beta chain is a stray read and its abundance is not meaningful. The chain combines TRBV7-9 with TRBJ1-5; 10 bases match TRBD1. CDR1 is SEHNR and CDR2 is FQNEAQ in the germline V gene (reference sequence). The V and J ends lost 7 bases and 0 bases, in that order; junction bases with no gene match: 9. The CDR3 runs to 17 residues. The DNA for the CDR3 is TGTGCCAGCACCTGGGGGACAGGGGATGGTAGCAATCAGCCCCAGCATTTT. It specifies CASTWGTGDGSNQPQHF.

This clonotype was counted a few times. The size of this beta chain means little, since it is a stray read in a library made for alpha chains. The rearrangement joins TRBV7-9 to TRBJ1-3; 8 nucleotides line up with TRBD1. The germline CDR1 and CDR2 sequences are SEHNR and FQNEAQ (reference sequence). The CDR3 covers 15 residues. Unmatched junction bases numbered 2, after V lost 2 bases and J lost 2 bases. CDR3 sequence: CASSLQGATGNTIYF. CDR3 in DNA: TGTGCCAGCAGCTTACAGGGGGCTACTGGAAACACCATATATTTT.

By frequency in the sample, this clonotype is large. This beta chain is an unintended read in a library built for alpha chains; its size means little. In nucleotides, the CDR3 is TGTGCCAGCAGTTCGGGGGGGGAGCAGTACGTC. Protein product: CASSSGGEQYV. V usage is TRBV12-3 or TRBV12-4 and J usage is TRBJ2-7, with TRBD2 identical over 8 bases. The CDR3 length is 11 residues. V lost 4 bases and J lost 7; bases outside the gene matches: 0.

This clonotype is termed medium-sized (0.01 to 0.1%). A read error may produce the germline difference seen at one junction end. This beta chain is off target for a library built for alpha chains, so its abundance means little. The V call is TRBV2, the J call TRBJ2-7; D is perhaps TRBD1 (9 bases). The germline CDR1 and CDR2 sequences are SNHLY and FYNNEI. This CDR3 comprises 14 residues. The CDR3 loop is CASSEADRGLEDFF. CDR3 DNA: TGTGCCAGCAGTGAAGCGGACAGGGGACTAGAGGATTTCTTC. Using reference TRBV2 and TRBJ2-7 for the parts outside the CDR3, the full variable domain is EPEVTQTPSHQVTQMGQEVILRCVPISNHLYFYWYRQILGQKVEFLVSFYNNEISEKSEIFDDQFSVERPDGSNFTLKIRSTKLEDSAMYFCASSEADRGLEDFFGPGTRLTVT.

This clonotype is medium-sized in the sample. This beta chain is a stray sequence in a library constructed for alpha chains; its clone size is not meaningful. This chain links TRBV6-5 with TRBJ2-2; D might be TRBD1 (7 bases). Germline assignment: CDR1 MNHEY and CDR2 SVGAGI. The V gene lost 6 bases and the J gene lost 3 bases, with 11 bases spanning the gap. The length of the CDR3 is 14 residues. CDR3 sequence: CASRTRGDTGELFF. CDR3 DNA sequence: TGTGCCAGCAGAACCAGGGGGGACACCGGGGAGCTGTTTTTT.

Relative to its sample, this clonotype is medium-sized (0.01 to 0.1%). This beta chain turned up in a library designed for alpha chains; as an off-target read, its abundance says little. V is TRBV9 and J is TRBJ2-5; maybe TRBD2 (6 bases). V lost 4 bases and J 2 bases, leaving 21 bases between the germline ends. CDR1 is SGDLS, CDR2 YYNGEE, per germline. The CDR3 has 17 amino acids. The CDR3 DNA is TGTGCCAGCAGCTCTCATGTCCGTTCGGGGGAGCAAGAGACCCAGTACTTC. This sequence encodes CASSSHVRSGEQETQYF.

This clonotype has a count of ten or more. The library was prepared for alpha chains; this beta chain is a stray read, so its frequency means little. The CDR3 coding sequence is TGTGCCAGCAGTGGTAGGAGGGACACTGAAGCTTTCTTT. As protein: CASSGRRDTEAFF. The genes are TRBV2 and TRBJ1-1, with D hard to call. The germline V and J ends were trimmed by 4 bases and 3 bases, with 9 bases remaining between them. The CDR3 has 13 residues. The germline gives CDR1 SNHLY, CDR2 FYNNEI.

Sample share makes this clonotype medium-sized (0.01 to 0.1%). This beta chain is a stray sequence in a library constructed for alpha chains; its clone size is not meaningful. This chain connects TRBV20-1 to TRBJ1-2; 9 bases are a match to TRBD1. Per the germline V gene, CDR1 is DFQATT and CDR2 is SNEGSKA (reference sequence). The CDR3 loop spans 12 amino acids. V lost 8 bases and J lost 7; bases outside the gene matches: 8. The CDR3 DNA is TGCAGTCTTCACAGGGGGCAAGGTGGCTACACCTTC. It is translated as CSLHRGQGGYTF.

A remark on this clonotype: Because this beta chain is a stray read in a library intended to capture alpha chains, its abundance should not be given much weight. This chain joins TRBV24-1 and TRBJ1-2; 7 nucleotides line up with TRBD1. V shed 3 bases, J shed 6 bases, and the junction held 12 bases outside the gene matches. Germline CDR1 reads KGHDR; CDR2 reads SFDVKD. The CDR3 is 16 amino acids. The CDR3 loop reads CATSDPHGGQKNGYTF. The CDR3 DNA reads as TGTGCCACCAGTGATCCCCACGGGGGACAGAAAAATGGCTACACCTTC.

On this clonotype: This beta chain lies outside the target of a library built for alpha chains; its clone size means little. The chain couples TRBV30 to TRBJ2-3; D is perhaps TRBD2 (6 bases). The CDR3 is made up of 15 amino acids. CDR1 GTSNPN and CDR2 SVGIG come from the germline V gene (reference sequence). Trimming left V 6 bases short and J 3 bases short, with 19 bases between. CDR3 residues: CACLEREVGTDTQYF. DNA for the CDR3: TGTGCCTGCCTAGAGAGGGAGGTGGGGACAGATACGCAGTATTTT.

This clonotype occurred many times. The size of this beta chain means little, since it is a stray read in a library made for alpha chains. The J gene is TRBJ2-6, the V gene TRBV7-2; D is possibly TRBD1 or TRBD2 (5 bases each). The CDR3 runs 17 residues. CDR1 and CDR2 (germline): SGHTA, FQGNSA. V was shortened by 2 bases and J by 2 bases, with 13 bases between the two germline ends. The CDR3 loop is CASSLMGEATGANVLTF. The CDR3 DNA follows: TGTGCCAGCAGCTTAATGGGGGAAGCTACTGGGGCCAACGTCCTGACTTTC.

In this sample, this clonotype is medium-sized. This beta chain represents an off-target read in a library built for alpha chains; its size is of limited meaning. The chain recombines TRBV28 with TRBJ2-1, with 7 bases matching TRBD1. V was clipped by 5 bases and J by 5 bases; unmatched bases: 6. CDR3 length: 14 residues. CDR1 is MDHEN and CDR2 is SYDVKM in the germline V gene. Written as DNA, the CDR3 is TGTGCCAGCAGTCTGGACAGGATAAACAATGAGCAGTTCTTC. As protein: CASSLDRINNEQFF.

By proportion, this clonotype is medium-sized (0.01 to 0.1%). A library made for alpha chains picked up this beta chain off target, so its size means little. The chain couples TRBV5-1 to TRBJ1-6; no clear D. This CDR3 spans 20 amino acids. Germline lookup yields CDR1 SGHRS and CDR2 YFSETQ. The germline V and J ends were trimmed by 1 base and 0 bases, with 20 bases remaining between them. The CDR3 loop is CASSLWPIDESSSYNSPLHF. Here the CDR3 DNA reads TGCGCCAGCAGCTTGTGGCCTATAGACGAATCGAGCTCCTATAATTCACCCCTCCACTTT.